This T cell receptor (beta chain) is drawn from a study of T cells in Graves' hyperthyroidism and ophthalmopathy. Study observations and caveats: Separating ophthalmopathy from stable hyperthyroidism was achieved by a 13 V-J model. Most clonotypes expanded in thyroid above 0.001 were likewise present in blood. Progression to ophthalmopathy was predicted a median of 6.5 months early.

The ends were cut back, 4 bases at V and 7 bases at J, with 15 bases in the middle. Germline V CDR1 and CDR2: KGHDR, SFDVKD. This CDR3 spans 14 amino acids. About this clonotype itself: The antigen is unknown. A much larger clone is a single base away; this may be a read error.

Hyperthyroidism of Graves' type that showed no ophthalmopathy progression within 18 months was stable. Regions amplified from RNA transcripts were the TCR beta CDR3 regions. HTBI primers drove first-round RT-PCR of the TCR CDR3. TCRdb processed the multiplex PCR reads anew with MiXCR; each CDR3 protein has one entry. The sample holds 700,000 to 850,000 distinct CDR3 sequences; about 35% are singletons and the top ten take roughly 31%. Specimen: blood. The receptor was derived from a woman in her thirties or forties with Graves' hyperthyroidism. V and J are TRBV24-1 and TRBJ1-2; D remains unclear. CDR3 protein: CATSDSGRAGGYTF. The CDR3 DNA follows: TGTGCCACCAGTGACTCGGGGAGGGCGGGTGGCTACACCTTC.